This TCR beta chain was identified during a study of beta chain features in type 1 diabetes (dated 2018 in TCRdb). The study in broad terms: Mean age, gender distribution, total cell number and subset yield did not differ between patients and healthy donors. A total of roughly 100 million sorted cells were examined across all samples, and a strong correlation was observed between cell number per subset and RNA yield. In the study, TCRB repertoires of sorted circulating CD4+ T cell subsets from recently diagnosed type 1 diabetes patients were compared with those of matched healthy donors. Whereas all 30 or so donors provided naive and central memory subsets, regulatory and stem cell-like memory subsets were isolated from just 8 patients and about 8 healthy donors. Beyond this particular receptor, the publication reports: Naive, central memory and regulatory TCRB repertoires appeared to be more alike among patients than among healthy donors. A moderate but significant shortening of TCRB CDR3 length was observed in type 1 diabetes patients in all four CD4+ subsets. Because the HLA sub-analyses included only small numbers of individuals, any influence of HLA type on TCRB rearrangement was left unresolved. Because cDNA was sequenced instead of genomic DNA, activated cells with high expression could be over-represented, although the groups did not differ in activation or CD3 levels. At VDJ recombination sites, patients with type 1 diabetes made fewer insertions and deleted more nucleotides, a pattern implying thymic rearrangement abnormalities. Shorter templates might be favored by PCR, yet because patient and control samples were amplified and corrected together, any such skew would affect both groups equally.

Notes on this clone: The antigen it recognizes is unknown. The sample holds no much larger clone one base away, and base qualities are not on file.

A single peripheral blood draw of 95 to 150 mL on average was collected from each donor into heparinised tubes. Naive, central memory, regulatory and stem cell-like memory CD4+ T cells were sorted on a BD FACSAria II using a panel including CD45RO, CCR7, CD25, CD127, CD95 and CD27. Every sorted population had a purity above 95%. Right away, PBMCs were isolated by Lymphoprep density gradient centrifugation and were stained directly, with no culture step. So that batch effects would be minimized, each experiment stained and sorted samples in pairs, pairing one healthy donor with one patient. V is pared back by 5 bases and J by 2 bases, with 13 bases lying between the germline termini. From the cysteine through the phenylalanine, the CDR3 covers 15 amino acids. Just the 45-base CDR3 DNA is kept, in frame starting at base 1. Via the germline V gene, CDR1 is SGHTA and CDR2 FQGNSA. The entire amount of isolated RNA was reverse transcribed using the High Capacity cDNA Reverse Transcription Kit, so the sequenced TCRB transcripts were expressed ones. Deep immunoSEQ sequencing was performed on naive, central memory and regulatory T cell samples, with an average of about 3.6 million total reads per sample. Sorted cells were lysed in RLT buffer and RNA was extracted with DNase-treated RNeasy Micro or Mini kits, depending on cell number. Each cell subset was processed on its own to prevent cross-contamination, while patient and healthy donor samples were processed together. TCRB sequences were amplified from cDNA with the immunoSEQ multiplex PCR, producing 87-bp fragments spanning the CDR3 region. Amplicons were sequenced on the Illumina HiSeq platform. The published analysis was carried out like this. PCR bias was corrected computationally using synthetic template baselines, and reads within Hamming distance 2 were collapsed, with unmergeable singletons discarded. Reads were aligned against IMGT to assign V, D and J genes, CDR3 length and insertions or deletions at six rearrangement sites. Within each subset, clonotype counts were normalized to sorted cell number, after which true diversity and Gini coefficients were computed with the tcR R package. The overlap coefficient, calculated on TCRB nucleotide sequences, was used to measure repertoire sharing. The table comes from immuneACCESS by way of TCRdb, which keeps in-frame sequences with V and J called. Part of the clones is missing from these tables; in studies checked, under half for an unresolved V gene and the rest for unknown reasons. D and trimming were read from the DNA, whereas the V and J calls and clone size are those reported in that table. For this sample the table gives a few hundred thousand clones, of which 25% to 30% were detected only once. Of the sample, roughly 4.1% is held by the ten largest clones.

This receptor was taken from a man younger than 40 in good health. The chain employs TRBV7-2 and TRBJ2-1; D gene: possibly TRBD1, on 6 matching bases. Sequenced sample: central memory CD4+ T cells from blood. The CDR3 protein sequence reads: CASSPSGVTYNEQFF. The sequenced DNA: TGTGCCAGCAGCCCCTCAGGGGTGACCTACAATGAGCAGTTCTTC.